This T cell receptor (beta chain) emerged from a study of T cell responses to AZD1222 COVID-19 vaccine. Germline V gene data show CDR1 as SGHAT and CDR2 as FQNNGV. With 3 bases removed from V and 4 bases from J, the gap between germline ends came to 12 bases. The CDR3 length is 14 residues. Assay used: immunoSEQ multiplex PCR; TCRdb lists only in-frame clones, some missing. The profile covers fewer than 200,000 clones, with about nine tenths appearing a single time and 1.6% taken by the ten largest. With regard to this clone: Within the sample, other DNA sequences also encode this same CDR3.

The sequenced sample was peripheral blood, obtained on day 0 of AZD1222 vaccination. The rearrangement links TRBV11-2 to TRBJ1-2; D might be TRBD1 (6 bases). This clonotype originated in an adult in good health. The CDR3 DNA follows: TGTGCCAGCAGCTTGTCCGGGGGCGGCTATGGCTACACCTTC. Protein: CASSLSGGGYGYTF.